This TCR beta chain originates from a study of shared clonotypes between healthy human individuals. Broader study findings: Sample collection involved blood only; tissue repertoires are likely different.

In the naive CD8 group, cells lacked CD45RO and were positively selected for CCR7, so terminally differentiated effector memory CD45RA+ cells were left out. Sequencing was performed with immunoSEQ multiplex PCR; in TCRdb, only in-frame clones are kept and a portion is missing. The sample contains around 700,000 clones, about 91% of which appear only once. V was clipped by 6 bases and J by 4 bases, with 20 bases between them. Per the germline V gene, CDR1 is MNHEY and CDR2 is SMNVEV (reference sequence). The CDR3 is 16 residues long. On this clone: The antigen is undetermined.

Sequenced material: naive CD8+ T cells sorted from blood. The receptor was isolated from a man between 25 and 39 years old in good health. The J gene is TRBJ2-3, the V gene TRBV27; D not certain. CDR3 loop: CASSQLQHVGPDTQYF. CDR3 sequence (DNA): TGTGCCAGCAGCCAACTACAGCACGTAGGCCCAGATACGCAGTATTTT.